The 20 T cell receptor beta chains presented below share a single source sample, sequenced in a study of spatial heterogeneity in lung cancer. TCRdb itself ran the 5' RACE reads through MiXCR, one entry per CDR3 protein. In the table there are 4,000 or so distinct CDR3 sequences, 20% to 25% of which are singletons. Regarding time point: sample taken at primary tumor resection. Frozen PBMC, nontumor lung or tumor provided whole RNA, which was sequenced unsorted. Sequencing was performed on normal lung tissue next to the tumor, taken at surgery. These TCRs come from a female donor with early-stage non-small cell lung cancer.

In its sample, this clonotype ranks as medium-sized. The library was prepared for alpha chains; this beta chain is a stray read, so its frequency means little. V and J are TRBV7-9 and TRBJ1-1; 10 nucleotides match TRBD1. The trim removed 5 bases at V and 2 bases at J, leaving 11 bases unmatched. This CDR3 comprises 17 residues. Germline assignment: CDR1 SEHNR and CDR2 FQNEAQ (reference sequence). CDR3 region: CASSLDGTGAFNTEAFF. As DNA, the CDR3 is TGTGCCAGCAGCCTAGATGGGACAGGGGCCTTTAACACTGAAGCTTTCTTT.

On this clonotype: This beta chain came through as a stray read in a library set up for alpha chains, and its size says little. The rearrangement joins TRBV7-6 to TRBJ2-3; 11 bases map to TRBD2. CDR1 and CDR2 from the germline V gene are SGHVS and FNYEAQ. The CDR3 is 17 residues long. The trim removed 3 bases at V and 0 bases at J, leaving 5 bases unmatched. The CDR3 reads CASSFPTSGESTDTQYF. CDR3 in DNA: TGTGCCAGCAGCTTCCCGACTAGCGGGGAAAGCACAGATACGCAGTATTTT.

Note on this clonotype: This beta chain came through as a stray read in a library set up for alpha chains, and its size says little. The gene calls are TRBV29-1 and TRBJ1-1; D might be TRBD1 (6 bases). This CDR3 spans 13 amino acids. Germline-derived CDR1 and CDR2 are SQVTM and ANQGSEA. With 5 bases removed from V and 1 base from J, the gap between germline ends came to 11 bases. The CDR3 spells CSVPGVANTEAFF. For the CDR3, the DNA is TGCAGCGTTCCAGGGGTTGCGAACACTGAAGCTTTCTTT. Full variable domain (remainder filled in from reference TRBV29-1 and TRBJ1-1): SAVISQKPSRDICQRGTSLTIQCQVDSQVTMMFWYRQQPGQSLTLIATANQGSEATYESGFVIDKFPISRPNLTFSTLTVSNMSPEDSSIYLCSVPGVANTEAFFGQGTRLTVV.

This clonotype was seen ten or more times. A library made for alpha chains picked up this beta chain off target, so its size means little. The chain recombines TRBV13 with TRBJ1-1; D possibly corresponds to TRBD1 (5 bases). V was clipped by 0 bases and J by 0 bases, with 8 bases between them. CDR3 size: 15 residues. The germline V gene encodes CDR1 PRHDT and CDR2 FYEKMQ (reference sequence). CDR3 protein: CASSLGQALNTEAFF. In nucleotides, the CDR3 is TGTGCCAGCAGCTTAGGACAGGCGCTGAACACTGAAGCTTTCTTT.

To note about this clonotype: Found in a library prepared for alpha chains, this beta chain is an off-target read, and its abundance has little meaning. The chain is built from TRBV4-1 and TRBJ2-5; TRBD2 matches 7 bases. The CDR3 covers 16 residues. The germline V gene has CDR1 MGHRA and CDR2 YSYEKL. V was clipped by 0 bases and J by 0 bases; unmatched bases: 4. CDR3 in amino acids: CASSQESGADQETQYF. As DNA, the CDR3 is TGCGCCAGCAGCCAAGAGAGCGGGGCGGACCAAGAGACCCAGTACTTC.

In this sample, this clonotype turned up many times. As an off-target read in a library built for alpha chains, this beta chain has a frequency of little significance. This rearrangement joins TRBV4-2 to TRBJ2-3, with 7 bases that match TRBD1. This CDR3 has 14 amino acids. V lost 3 bases and J lost 2; bases outside the gene matches: 2. The germline gives CDR1 LGHNA, CDR2 YNFKEQ. The CDR3 nucleotides are TGTGCCAGCAGCCAGGGGACAGACACAGATACGCAGTATTTT. Protein: CASSQGTDTDTQYF.

Judged by abundance, this clonotype is medium-sized. The library was designed around alpha chains, so this beta chain is a stray read whose abundance carries little weight. V gene TRBV4-3 combines with J gene TRBJ2-3; D not resolved. The CDR3 contains 14 residues. Germline V lookup: CDR1 LGHNA, CDR2 YSLEER. Trimming took 0 bases from V and 2 from J, leaving 6 bases between them. The CDR3 loop reads CASSQDRATDTQYF. In DNA, the CDR3 is TGCGCCAGCAGCCAAGATCGAGCCACAGATACGCAGTATTTT.

This clonotype was seen a handful of times. The size of this beta chain means little, since it is a stray read in a library made for alpha chains. V usage is TRBV5-1 and J usage is TRBJ1-4; 9 bases line up with TRBD1. The trim removed 0 bases at V and 8 bases at J, leaving 5 bases unmatched. CDR1 and CDR2 from the germline V gene are SGHRS and YFSETQ. The CDR3 covers 15 residues. The CDR3 DNA is TGCGCCAGCAGCTTGGCTGTGACAGGGGGGGAAAAACTGTTTTTT. It yields the protein CASSLAVTGGEKLFF. The complete variable domain, with remaining parts taken from reference TRBV5-1 and TRBJ1-4, reads KAGVTQTPRYLIKTRGQQVTLSCSPISGHRSVSWYQQTPGQGLQFLFEYFSETQRNKGNFPGRFSGRQFSNSRSEMNVSTLELGDSALYLCASSLAVTGGEKLFFGSGTQLSVL.

This clonotype rates as medium-sized. This beta chain lies outside the target of a library built for alpha chains; its clone size means little. The chain has TRBV28 and TRBJ2-7, with D tentatively TRBD1 or TRBD2 (5 bases each). The length of the CDR3 is 17 residues. CDR1 is MDHEN, CDR2 SYDVKM, per germline. V was cut by 1 base and J by 1 base, with 17 bases left in between. In DNA form, the CDR3 reads TGTGCCAGCAGTTTATCGAGGGGATACGAAAAGTCCTACGAGCAGTACTTC. This gives the protein CASSLSRGYEKSYEQYF.

This clonotype is categorized as medium-sized. This beta chain is an off-target read within a library intended for alpha chains, so its frequency means little. This chain links TRBV7-8 with TRBJ1-6, with 9 nucleotides matching TRBD1. Losses at the gene ends were 4 bases for V and 7 bases for J; bases not matched to a gene: 8. This CDR3 has 16 residues. Germline V gene lookup returns CDR1 SGHVS and CDR2 FQNEAQ. The chain's CDR3 is CASSSPGTGPNSPLHF. The CDR3 nucleotides read TGTGCCAGCAGCTCACCCGGGACAGGGCCAAATTCACCCCTCCACTTT. Drawing the rest from reference TRBV7-8 and TRBJ1-6, the complete variable domain is GAGVSQSPRYKVAKRGQDVALRCDPISGHVSLFWYQQALGQGPEFLTYFQNEAQLDKSGLPSDRFFAERPEGSVSTLKIQRTQQEDSAVYLCASSSPGTGPNSPLHFGNGTRLTVT.

On this clonotype: A library made for alpha chains picked up this beta chain off target, so its size means little. V and J are TRBV18 and TRBJ2-1; 8 bases align to TRBD2. The ends lost 0 bases at V and 7 bases at J; junction bases unmatched: 5. Germline CDR1 and CDR2: KGHSH and LQKENI. This CDR3 comprises 15 residues. CDR3 DNA: TGTGCCAGCTCACCACCGACGCTAGCGGGTAATGAGCAGTTCTTC. It codes for CASSPPTLAGNEQFF.

This clonotype ranks as medium-sized (0.01 to 0.1%). With the library built for alpha chains, this beta chain is off target and its frequency is not meaningful. The rearrangement uses TRBV19 and TRBJ1-5; possible D gene TRBD1, 6 bases. Germline V gene sequence: CDR1 LNHDA, CDR2 SQIVND (reference sequence). Trimming removed 1 base at V and 6 bases at J, with 10 bases between. The CDR3 has 14 residues. CDR3 nucleotides: TGTGCCAGTAGTATAGGGACAGATCGTCAGCCCCAGCATTTT. This translates into CASSIGTDRQPQHF.

This clonotype is labeled medium-sized. The library was designed around alpha chains, so this beta chain is a stray read whose abundance carries little weight. This chain links TRBV29-1 with TRBJ1-6; 7 bases map to TRBD1. Germline lookup yields CDR1 SQVTM and CDR2 ANQGSEA. V trimming: 5 bases; J trimming: 8 bases; junction bases outside the gene matches: 9. This CDR3 region has 14 residues. CDR3 DNA sequence: TGCAGCGTTAGGCTCGGGACAGTTGATTCACCCCTCCACTTT. As protein: CSVRLGTVDSPLHF.

This clonotype is medium-sized within its sample. This beta chain represents an off-target read in a library built for alpha chains; its size is of limited meaning. J is TRBJ2-5 and V is TRBV7-8; D not certain. V gave up 1 base and J gave up 8 bases, with 14 bases separating them. The CDR3 contains 14 residues. CDR1 is SGHVS, CDR2 FQNEAQ, per germline. The CDR3 DNA is TGTGCCAGCAGCTTAGACGGGCGGACGGTTACCCAGTACTTC. Its translation is CASSLDGRTVTQYF.

With respect to this clonotype: This beta chain came through as a stray read in a library set up for alpha chains, and its size says little. The genes are TRBV10-1 and TRBJ2-7, with 7 bases identical to TRBD1. Germline CDR1 WNHNN, CDR2 SYGVQD (reference sequence). V lost 10 bases to trimming and J lost 0 bases; unmatched junction nucleotides: 9. CDR3 length equals 14 residues. CDR3 residues: CATPGQYTSYEQYF. CDR3 DNA: TGCGCCACTCCGGGACAGTACACCTCCTACGAGCAGTACTTC.

Worth noting for this clonotype: Because the library targeted alpha chains, this beta chain is an off-target read whose size means little. The J gene is TRBJ2-1, the V gene TRBV25-1; D is undetermined. The germline V and J ends were trimmed by 1 base and 4 bases, with 5 bases remaining between them. CDR3 size: 13 residues. CDR1 is MGHDK and CDR2 is SYGVNS in the germline V gene. CDR3 bases: TGTGCCAGCAGTGAATTTAAATACAATGAGCAGTTCTTC. This translates into CASSEFKYNEQFF.

This clonotype has a count of ten or more. Being off target in a library aimed at alpha chains, this beta chain has a size of little meaning. The J gene is TRBJ2-5, the V gene TRBV7-2; D may correspond to TRBD1 or TRBD2 (5 bases each). Germline-derived CDR1 and CDR2 are SGHTA and FQGNSA. The CDR3 runs 15 residues. V lost 4 bases, J lost 2 bases, and 14 bases lay in between. The CDR3 nucleotides read TGTGCCAGCAGCTCGGGACGGTTACTTCAAGAGACCCAGTACTTC. Amino acid sequence: CASSSGRLLQETQYF. The full variable domain, with the rest looked up from reference TRBV7-2 and TRBJ2-5, is GAGVSQSPSNKVTEKGKDVELRCDPISGHTALYWYRQSLGQGLEFLIYFQGNSAPDKSGLPSDRFSAERTGGSVSTLTIQRTQQEDSAVYLCASSSGRLLQETQYFGPGTRLLVL.

This clonotype was picked up many times. This beta chain came through as a stray read in a library set up for alpha chains, and its size says little. This chain joins TRBV5-1 and TRBJ2-2; 7 bases map to TRBD2. Germline-derived CDR1 and CDR2 are SGHRS and YFSETQ. The J segment lost 1 base and the V segment lost 4 bases, leaving 7 bases of the junction unmatched. This CDR3 spans 16 amino acids. The CDR3 nucleotides are TGCGCCAGCAGCCCGGAAGCGGGGATGAACACCGGGGAGCTGTTTTTT. Encoded protein: CASSPEAGMNTGELFF. The variable domain in full, with the rest retrieved from reference TRBV5-1 and TRBJ2-2, is KAGVTQTPRYLIKTRGQQVTLSCSPISGHRSVSWYQQTPGQGLQFLFEYFSETQRNKGNFPGRFSGRQFSNSRSEMNVSTLELGDSALYLCASSPEAGMNTGELFFGEGSRLTVL.

For this clonotype: This beta chain was picked up by a library intended for alpha chains and is off target, so its count carries little meaning. The chain combines TRBV4-1 with TRBJ2-1; D gene ambiguous. The CDR3 is 12 amino acids. CDR1 and CDR2 from the germline V gene are MGHRA and YSYEKL. V shed 2 bases and J shed 6 bases, with 5 bases lying between them. The CDR3 protein is CASSQQSNEQFF. CDR3 DNA: TGCGCCAGCAGCCAACAGAGCAATGAGCAGTTCTTC.

By proportion, this clonotype is large. Found in a library prepared for alpha chains, this beta chain is an off-target read, and its abundance has little meaning. The chain joins TRBV20-1 to TRBJ2-7, with TRBD2 identical over 13 bases. This CDR3 has 17 residues. After removal of 1 base from V and 0 bases from J, the junction contained 6 bases not matched to a gene. The germline CDR1 and CDR2 sequences are DFQATT and SNEGSKA (reference sequence). The CDR3 sequence: CSARGTSGGRSSYEQYF. As DNA, the CDR3 is TGCAGTGCTAGAGGGACTAGCGGGGGCCGGAGCTCCTACGAGCAGTACTTC.